Following are 9 T cell receptor beta chains from one sample sequenced in a study of PD-L1 blockade in urothelial cancer. Using immunoSEQ multiplex PCR, the repertoire was profiled, and TCRdb retains in-frame clones only, with some absent. The sample holds roughly 84,000 clones, 82% seen once. The sequencing used PBMCs, collected around atezolizumab (anti-PD-L1) treatment. The receptors were sampled from a man aged 70-80 years with urothelial cancer.

The gene calls are TRBV14 and TRBJ2-1; 7 bases align to TRBD1. Trimming removed 2 bases from V and 0 bases from J; junction bases left unmatched: 10. CDR1 is SGHDN, CDR2 FVKESK, per germline. This CDR3 has 18 amino acids. The CDR3 protein is CASSQTGTAYSSYNEQFF. The CDR3 bases are TGTGCCAGCAGCCAAACCGGGACAGCGTATAGCTCCTACAATGAGCAGTTCTTC.

The chain is built from TRBV30 and TRBJ2-1, with 13 bases lining up with TRBD2. The V and J ends lost 3 bases and 14 bases, in that order; junction bases with no gene match: 7. Germline V lookup: CDR1 GTSNPN, CDR2 SVGIG (reference sequence). The CDR3 has 13 residues. CDR3 sequence (DNA): TGTGCCTGGAGCGAGACCGGACTAGCGGGAGAGTTCTTC. It codes for CAWSETGLAGEFF.

V and J are TRBV5-1 and TRBJ2-3; 12 bases are shared with TRBD2. Trimming at V came to 0 bases and at J to 6 bases, leaving 8 bases not matched to a gene. Germline V gene lookup returns CDR1 SGHRS and CDR2 YFSETQ. The CDR3 sequence is 17 residues long. CDR3 sequence reads: CASSLEPSGGAPDTQYF. The CDR3, as DNA: TGCGCCAGCAGCTTGGAACCTAGCGGGGGGGCCCCGGATACGCAGTATTTT. Combining the CDR3 with reference TRBV5-1 and TRBJ2-3 gives the whole variable domain KAGVTQTPRYLIKTRGQQVTLSCSPISGHRSVSWYQQTPGQGLQFLFEYFSETQRNKGNFPGRFSGRQFSNSRSEMNVSTLELGDSALYLCASSLEPSGGAPDTQYFGPGTRLTVL.

This clone was seen a few times. The chain uses TRBV10-3 and TRBJ2-7; 9 bases fit TRBD1. The germline V gene encodes CDR1 ENHRY and CDR2 SYGVKD. Trimming at V came to 6 bases and at J to 5 bases, leaving 8 bases not matched to a gene. CDR3 size: 14 residues. The CDR3 bases are TGTGCCATCAGGGCGGGGACAGGGAATGACGAGCAGTACTTC. Its translation is CAIRAGTGNDEQYF.

This chain uses TRBV2 with TRBJ1-4; D is perhaps TRBD1 (6 bases). Germline V CDR1 and CDR2: SNHLY, FYNNEI. The CDR3 is made up of 15 amino acids. Trimming removed 6 bases at V and 0 bases at J, with 11 bases between. The CDR3 sequence: CASSRDTATNEKLFF. CDR3 bases: TGTGCCAGCAGCCGGGACACAGCAACTAATGAAAAACTGTTTTTT.

This clone has only a few counts. This chain connects TRBV5-1 to TRBJ1-4; perhaps TRBD1 as D (6 bases). The germline V gene has CDR1 SGHRS and CDR2 YFSETQ. The V end lost 3 bases, the J end lost 8 bases, and 20 bases lay between the germline ends. This CDR3 has 16 residues. CDR3 sequence: CASSSGGRGAGEKLFF. The CDR3 DNA reads as TGCGCCAGCAGCTCCGGAGGGCGGGGGGCAGGGGAAAAACTGTTTTTT.

CDR3 sequence: CASSIVQGRNEKLFF. The CDR3 DNA sequence: TGTGCCAGTAGTATAGTACAGGGAAGAAATGAAAAACTGTTTTTT. This chain uses TRBV19 with TRBJ1-4, with D possibly TRBD1 on 6 matching bases. Germline V gene data show CDR1 as LNHDA and CDR2 as SQIVND (reference sequence). V was cut by 1 base and J by 5 bases, with 11 bases left in between. CDR3 length equals 15 residues.

This clone was recorded only once. The chain couples TRBV10-1 to TRBJ2-3, with D maybe TRBD2 (7 bases). This CDR3 contains 14 residues. Deletions cut 3 bases from V and 6 bases from J, with 13 bases between. The V gene's germline CDR1 is WNHNN and CDR2 SYGVQD (reference sequence). CDR3 DNA: TGCGCCAGCAGTGACGGGGGGCTTAGTGATACGCAGTATTTT. Encoded protein: CASSDGGLSDTQYF.

The chain uses TRBV19 and TRBJ1-3; 9 bases are a match to TRBD1. Germline lookup yields CDR1 LNHDA and CDR2 SQIVND (reference sequence). The CDR3 extends over 13 amino acids. The V gene end was trimmed by 7 bases and the J gene end by 5 bases; junction bases not matched to a gene: 3. DNA of the CDR3: TGTGCCAGTACTGGACAGGGGAGAAACACCATATATTTT. Its translation: CASTGQGRNTIYF. The entire variable domain, with the rest obtained from reference TRBV19 and TRBJ1-3, is as follows: DGGITQSPKYLFRKEGQNVTLSCEQNLNHDAMYWYRQDPGQGLRLIYYSQIVNDFQKGDIAEGYSVSREKKESFPLTVTSAQKNPTAFYLCASTGQGRNTIYFGEGSWLTVV.